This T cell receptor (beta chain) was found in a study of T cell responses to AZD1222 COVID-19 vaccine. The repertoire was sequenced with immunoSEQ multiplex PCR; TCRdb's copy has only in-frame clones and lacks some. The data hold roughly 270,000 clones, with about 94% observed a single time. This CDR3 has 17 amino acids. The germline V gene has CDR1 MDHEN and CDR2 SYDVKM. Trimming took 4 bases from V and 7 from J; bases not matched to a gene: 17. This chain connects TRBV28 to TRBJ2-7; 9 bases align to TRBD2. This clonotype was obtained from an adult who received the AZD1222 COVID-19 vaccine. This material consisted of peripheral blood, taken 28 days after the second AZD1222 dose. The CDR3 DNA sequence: TGTGCCAGCAGTTGGGGGGGGAGCGGGAGGTTTTTGGTGGAGCAGTACTTC. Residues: CASSWGGSGRFLVEQYF.